The source of this T cell receptor beta chain is a study of cytomegalovirus exposure and HLA in healthy donors. In the study overall: The study placed around 80% of its 398 genotyped donors in the Caucasian-associated ancestry cluster. Overall study findings and caveats: Segments of the TCR beta V type were, in most cases, productive about 87% or about 30% of the time in an earlier analysis.

The PCR employed 60 Vbeta primers together with 13 Jbeta primers. Profiled with immunoSEQ multiplex PCR; TCRdb holds only in-frame clones, not every one. The sample lists around 200,000 clones, 80% to 85% occurring once. For this clone: Its antigen remains unknown.

V lost 3 bases, J lost 4 bases, and 18 bases lay in between. The CDR3 is 16 amino acids. Germline V lookup: CDR1 MNHNS, CDR2 SASEGT. This receptor was obtained from a man in his forties or fifties in good health and CMV-seronegative. Sequenced sample: PBMCs. This rearrangement joins TRBV6-1 to TRBJ1-1, with D possibly being TRBD1 (5 bases). As DNA, the CDR3 is TGTGCCAGCAGTGAGGAGGGGAGAAGGGATAGCACTGAAGCTTTCTTT. Residues: CASSEEGRRDSTEAFF.